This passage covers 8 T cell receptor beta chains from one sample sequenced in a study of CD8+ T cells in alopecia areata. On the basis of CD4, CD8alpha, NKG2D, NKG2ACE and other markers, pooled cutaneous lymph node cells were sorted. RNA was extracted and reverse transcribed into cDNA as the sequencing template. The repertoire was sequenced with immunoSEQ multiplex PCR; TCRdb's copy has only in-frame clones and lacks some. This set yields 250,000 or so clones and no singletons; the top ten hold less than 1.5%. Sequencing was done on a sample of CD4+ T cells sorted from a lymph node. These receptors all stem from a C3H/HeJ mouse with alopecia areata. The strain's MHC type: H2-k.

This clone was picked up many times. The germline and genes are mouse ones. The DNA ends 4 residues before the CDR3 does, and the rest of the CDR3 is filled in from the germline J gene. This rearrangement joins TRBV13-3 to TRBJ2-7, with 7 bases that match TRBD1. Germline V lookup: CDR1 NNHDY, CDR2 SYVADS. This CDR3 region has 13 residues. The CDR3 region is CASSEGQKYEQYF. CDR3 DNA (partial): TGTGCCAGCAGTGAGGGACAGAAGTAT.

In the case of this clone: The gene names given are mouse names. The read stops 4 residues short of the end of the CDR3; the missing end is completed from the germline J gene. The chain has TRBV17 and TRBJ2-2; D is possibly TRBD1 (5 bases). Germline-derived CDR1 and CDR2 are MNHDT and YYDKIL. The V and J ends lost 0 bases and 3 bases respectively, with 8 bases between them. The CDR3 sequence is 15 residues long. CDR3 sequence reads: CASSRDAGYTGQLYF. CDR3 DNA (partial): TGTGCTAGCAGTAGAGATGCAGGGTACACCGGG.

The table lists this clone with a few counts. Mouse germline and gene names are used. CDR3 region: CASSLGSNSDYTF. CDR3 bases read: TGTGCCAGCAGTTTAGGGTCAAACTCC. The chain links TRBV14 to TRBJ1-2, with D unresolved. The read ends 4 residues shy of where the CDR3 ends; the end is completed using the germline J gene. There are 13 residues in the CDR3. Germline V gives CDR1 SGHDT, CDR2 FRDEAV. V was trimmed by 2 bases and J by 0 bases, leaving 5 bases between them.

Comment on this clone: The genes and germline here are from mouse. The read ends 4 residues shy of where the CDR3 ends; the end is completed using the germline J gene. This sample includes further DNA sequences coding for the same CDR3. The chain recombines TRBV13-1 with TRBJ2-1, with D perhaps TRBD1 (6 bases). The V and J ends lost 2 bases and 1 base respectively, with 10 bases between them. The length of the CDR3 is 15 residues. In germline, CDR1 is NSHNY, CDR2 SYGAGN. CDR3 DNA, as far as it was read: TGTGCCAGCAGTGACTTGGGACAAAACTATGCT. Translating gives CASSDLGQNYA. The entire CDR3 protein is CASSDLGQNYAEQFF.

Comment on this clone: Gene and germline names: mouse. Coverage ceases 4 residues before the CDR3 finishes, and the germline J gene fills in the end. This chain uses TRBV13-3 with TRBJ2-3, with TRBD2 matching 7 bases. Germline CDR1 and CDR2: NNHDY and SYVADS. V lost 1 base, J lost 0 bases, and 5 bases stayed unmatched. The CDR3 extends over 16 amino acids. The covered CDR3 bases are TGTGCCAGCAGTGATACTGGGGCGACTAGTGCAGAA. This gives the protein CASSDTGATSAE. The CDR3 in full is CASSDTGATSAETLYF.

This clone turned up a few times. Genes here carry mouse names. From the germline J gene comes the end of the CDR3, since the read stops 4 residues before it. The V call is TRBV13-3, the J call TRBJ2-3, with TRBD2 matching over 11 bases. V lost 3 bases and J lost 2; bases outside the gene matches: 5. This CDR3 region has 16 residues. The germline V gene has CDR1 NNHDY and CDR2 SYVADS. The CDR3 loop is CASSADWGGIAETLYF. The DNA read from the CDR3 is TGTGCCAGCAGTGCTGACTGGGGGGGAATTGCAGAA.

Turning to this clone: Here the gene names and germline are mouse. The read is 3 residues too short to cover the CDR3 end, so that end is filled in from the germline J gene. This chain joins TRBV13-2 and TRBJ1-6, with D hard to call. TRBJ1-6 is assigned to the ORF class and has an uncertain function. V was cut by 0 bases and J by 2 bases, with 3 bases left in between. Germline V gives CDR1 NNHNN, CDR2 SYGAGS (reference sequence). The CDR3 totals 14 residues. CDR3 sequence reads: CASGDGPYNSPLYF. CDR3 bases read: TGTGCCAGCGGTGATGGTCCCTATAATTCGCCC.

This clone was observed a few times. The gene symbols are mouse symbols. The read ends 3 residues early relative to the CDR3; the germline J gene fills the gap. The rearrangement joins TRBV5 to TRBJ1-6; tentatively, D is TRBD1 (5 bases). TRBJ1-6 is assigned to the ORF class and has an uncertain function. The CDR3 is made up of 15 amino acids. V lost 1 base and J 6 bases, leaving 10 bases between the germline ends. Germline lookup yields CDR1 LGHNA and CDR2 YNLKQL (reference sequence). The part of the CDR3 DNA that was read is TGTGCCAGCAGCCAAGTCCAGGGAAGTAATTCGCCC. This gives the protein CASSQVQGSNSP. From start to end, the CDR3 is CASSQVQGSNSPLYF.